This section outlines one TCR beta chain sequence together with its context. Its antigen is unknown. The germline CDR1 and CDR2 sequences are SGHRS and YFSETQ. Trimming stripped 1 base from V and 3 bases from J, with 13 bases between. The CDR3 has 15 amino acids. This sample is part of a study of cytomegalovirus exposure and HLA in healthy donors. Whole-study results and caveats: Subsequent analysis of the approximately 110 validation repertoires found a tendency for first-cohort TCR clusters to co-occur.

Sequencing was performed with immunoSEQ multiplex PCR; in TCRdb, only in-frame clones are kept and a portion is missing. Of some 190,000 clones in the sample, about 82% were seen once. The TCR comes from a woman between 18 and 29 years old in good health and CMV-seronegative. V is TRBV5-1 and J is TRBJ1-1; D is unresolved. Sequencing input: PBMCs. CDR3 protein: CASSLLGNTDTEAFF. CDR3 in DNA: TGCGCCAGCAGCTTGCTCGGGAATACGGACACTGAAGCTTTCTTT.